This record concerns one T cell receptor (beta chain) sequence. The repertoire was sequenced with immunoSEQ multiplex PCR; TCRdb's copy has only in-frame clones and lacks some. The table includes about 98,000 clones, approximately 86% detected once. The germline V gene encodes CDR1 GTSNPN and CDR2 SVGIG (reference sequence). This CDR3 region has 14 residues. The V gene end was trimmed by 4 bases and the J gene end by 6 bases; junction bases not matched to a gene: 7. These data are taken from a study of T cell responses to AZD1222 COVID-19 vaccine. For the study at large: Pooling of second doses given at about 4 or about 12 weeks was done.

This TCR came from an adult in good health. The rearrangement links TRBV30 to TRBJ2-1; TRBD2 aligns across 9 bases. Sequencing was performed on peripheral blood, taken on day 0 of AZD1222 vaccination. In DNA, the CDR3 is TGTGCCTGGAATTCAGCGGGGGGACGCAATGAGCAGTTCTTC. Protein: CAWNSAGGRNEQFF.